The TCR beta chain under discussion was sequenced for a study of glioma-infiltrating T cells. Notes on the study in general: Tissue-blood divergence was below expectation in non-neoplastic patients, above in gliomas. Only very few CDR3 sequences appeared in both tissue and blood.

In regard to this clonotype: What it binds is not known.

This CDR3 region has 12 residues. V lost 4 bases, J lost 6 bases, and 11 bases lay in between. The germline gives CDR1 SGHNT, CDR2 YYREEE (reference sequence). The iRepertoire nested amplicon-rescue multiplex PCR amplified TCR alpha and beta CDR3s from RNA. Tissue mRNA or PBMC total RNA, roughly 100-400 ng, went into one-step reverse transcription and amplification. TCRdb re-called the multiplex PCR reads with MiXCR, one entry per CDR3 protein. The profile covers about 110,000 distinct CDR3 sequences, with less than 30% appearing a single time and around a third taken by the ten largest. The sequence was collected from a human donor with low-grade glioma or glioblastoma, undergoing nonglioma brain surgery, or in good health (not recorded which). The sample was glioma tissue, nonneoplastic brain tissue, or PBMCs (not recorded which). The J gene is TRBJ2-7, the V gene TRBV5-4; tentative D call: TRBD1 (6 bases). CDR3 nucleotides: TGTGCCAGCAGCCGGGACACCCCCGAGCAGTACTTC. Its translation: CASSRDTPEQYF. Full variable domain (missing parts from reference TRBV5-4 and TRBJ2-7): ETGVTQSPTHLIKTRGQQVTLRCSSQSGHNTVSWYQQALGQGPQFIFQYYREEENGRGNFPPRFSGLQFPNYSSELNVNALELDDSALYLCASSRDTPEQYFGPGTRLTVT.